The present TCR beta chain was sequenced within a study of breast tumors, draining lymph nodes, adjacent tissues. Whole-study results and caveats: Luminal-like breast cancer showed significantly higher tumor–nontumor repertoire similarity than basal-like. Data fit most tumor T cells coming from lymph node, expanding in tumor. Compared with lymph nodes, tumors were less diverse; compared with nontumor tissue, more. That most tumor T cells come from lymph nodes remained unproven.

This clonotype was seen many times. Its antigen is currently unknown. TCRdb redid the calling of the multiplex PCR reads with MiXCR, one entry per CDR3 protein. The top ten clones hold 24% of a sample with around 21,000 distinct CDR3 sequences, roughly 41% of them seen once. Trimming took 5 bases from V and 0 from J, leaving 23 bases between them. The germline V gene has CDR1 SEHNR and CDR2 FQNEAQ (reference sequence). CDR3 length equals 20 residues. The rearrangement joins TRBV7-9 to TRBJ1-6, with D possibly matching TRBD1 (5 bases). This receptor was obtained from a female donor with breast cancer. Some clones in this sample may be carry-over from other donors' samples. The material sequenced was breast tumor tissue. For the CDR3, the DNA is TGTGCCAGCAGCGGCGCAGTTTCGGGACGGACGAGCTCCTATAATTCACCCCTCCACTTT. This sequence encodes CASSGAVSGRTSSYNSPLHF.